This TCR beta chain originates from a study of cytomegalovirus exposure and HLA in healthy donors (TCRdb year 2017). Regarding the research as a whole: In an earlier analysis of 587 of the donors, about 260 Gb of sequence data and some 100 million unique TCR beta sequences from 180 million or so T cells were reported. Using immunosequencing, the study profiled T cell repertoires from 666 subjects and related those repertoires to cytomegalovirus serostatus. Besides the first cohort of around 700 subjects, a separate validation cohort made up of 95 to 150 different subjects was used. All discovery cohort repertoires had been generated on a single sequencing platform. The number of typed donors differed by locus: about 620-630 for A, B, C, DRB1 and DQB1; 500 to 550 for DQA1; 600 to 610 for DPA1; and approximately 450 for DPB1. Class I and class II HLA loci were covered by the typing at four-digit resolution. The aim of the study was to test whether cataloging public T cell receptors could identify signatures of past pathogen exposure. Donor age, sex, ethnicity and CMV serostatus were compiled together with the repertoire data. Among the roughly 380 genotyped donors, about 83% belonged to the genetic ancestry cluster associated with self-reported Caucasian donors. A later analysis re-examined previously published TCR beta repertoires from just over 650 donors and added high-resolution HLA genotyping to investigate patterns of TCR occurrence. Five DR-DQ haplotypes were handled as single units for association and clustering, since linkage in the cohort was strong. Rather than using new phenotypic data, the later analysis identified candidate immune exposures from TCR beta sequences and from how often those sequences occurred across donors. To predict cytomegalovirus infection status, the study combined high-throughput TCR immunosequencing, statistical association of individual TCRs with disease status, and machine learning. Genome-wide SNP genotypes for about three fifths of the roughly 700 donors were used in a later genetic analysis, which treated that subset as a discovery cohort. Approximately 310 gigabases of sequencing data and around 87 million unique TCR sequences were included in an early release covering 500 to 750 HLA-typed donors. On average, 235,054 unique TCR beta nucleotide sequences were sequenced per donor among a few hundred genotyped donors of the cohort, with roughly 18% of those sequences being non-productive. An earlier analysis of 500 to 750 of the donors applied high-throughput TCR beta sequencing to assess whether each TCR beta V gene segment acted as functional or pseudogenic. Summary of the overall study and its limitations: Broadly in line with IMGT annotations, most TCR beta V segments showed up in productive rearrangements about 87% or about 30% of the time in an earlier analysis of 450 to 750 of the donors. A few of the identified cytomegalovirus-associated TCR beta chains were confirmed in vitro to be specific for cytomegalovirus antigens. A total of fewer than 200 TCR beta chains were listed by the study as associated with cytomegalovirus. According to a later analysis, TCR association rates differed among HLA loci, with DRB1 alleles showing the most associated TCRs and HLA-C alleles showing the fewest. According to the authors, the approach could potentially be generalized to other disease states and immunological phenotypes. A further reported finding was that TCR beta sequences accurately predicted the HLA-A and HLA-B alleles for most subjects in the first cohort. Sequencing depth was assumed to be roughly uniform across donors in the presence/absence analyses, though that assumption may not hold. For the cohort, immune exposure information was limited to CMV serostatus. A cluster of highly shared sequence variants was judged likely to represent a technical artifact of the sequencing pipeline. Across donors, most TCR sequences were observed very rarely, whereas some public TCRs were present in many individuals. Cytomegalovirus status was reported to be diagnosed by the classifier with high specificity and sensitivity in both the original and validation cohorts. A later analysis found that HLA-associated TCR beta chains were more clonally expanded and had lower generation probabilities than equally common non-associated chains. Because counts were too low, roughly 17 rarely observed V segments, including chromosome 9 orphons, were left out of the earlier analysis of 500 to 650 of the donors. Specific HLA alleles were associated with 15,000 to 20,000 TCR beta sequences at a false discovery rate of 0.05 in a later analysis. Some IMGT-functional V segments, including TRBV6-2 and TRBV6-3, could not be told apart with the 87-base-pair reads, so those segments were excluded. In a later genetic analysis, a missense DCLRE1C variant was associated with V-gene and J-gene trimming of TCR beta chains, and the association was replicated in an independent cohort. Correlated functional status among segregating V segments might be attributable to linkage disequilibrium, but an unknown experimental factor could not be ruled out. Because some donors lacked HLA typing at each locus, the association tests relied only on the typed subset. Compared with the 666-donor mean, donors in an Asian-associated ancestry cluster had fewer N-insertions in productive TCRs, according to a later genetic analysis. In a later analysis, most CMV-associated TCR beta chains were found to appear HLA-restricted, with HLA associations seemingly driven largely by CMV exposure. Strong co-occurrence of HLA alleles, especially DR and DQ, made assigning TCR associations to individual alleles difficult. In a later analysis, several top co-occurrence clusters were reported to appear linked to parvovirus B19, influenza, CMV and Epstein-Barr virus. This cohort had only TCR beta chains sequenced, and the lack of alpha or paired-chain data limited which features could be detected.

Notes on this clone: The antigen it binds to is not known. No much larger clone exists at a distance of one base, and base qualities are not known.

V and J are trimmed by 1 base and 1 base, and the gene matches miss 2 bases of the junction. The germline V gene yields MGHDK for CDR1 and SYGVNS for CDR2. The CDR3 holds 16 amino acids from the cysteine to the phenylalanine. Only the CDR3 DNA stays, 48 bases, in frame from base 1. Libraries were built with the immunoSEQ multiplex PCR assay. A mixture of 60 forward primers for TCR Vbeta segments and 13 reverse primers for TCR Jbeta segments was used in the multiplex PCR. Amplification of the CDR3 region of rearranged TCR beta genes was performed with a multiplex PCR assay on genomic DNA. The amplified TCR beta libraries were sequenced on the Illumina HiSeq System as 87-base-pair reads. Per the authors' processing: Across the 640 or so repertoires, a later analysis counted approximately 75 million unique TCR beta chains, about 10 million of which were shared by at least two donors. Raw reads were error-corrected and collapsed into unique sequences with a nearest-neighbor algorithm that merged closely related sequences to remove PCR and sequencing errors. To assign V, D and J gene segments, CDR3 sequences were aligned to IMGT reference sequences. For a sequence to be retained, a match of at least six nucleotides to both a V gene segment and a J gene segment was required. A rearrangement was called productive if the CDR3 had no stop codons and remained in frame with V and J, and every other rearrangement was called non-productive. CDR3 was defined according to IMGT convention as the region running from the second conserved V-encoded cysteine to the conserved J-encoded phenylalanine. In an earlier analysis of roughly 580 of the donors, sequences lacking an unambiguous match to a single V gene segment were excluded. In an earlier analysis of several hundred of the donors, V segments were called functional above 56.7% productive rearrangements and were called segregating when the between-donor standard deviation exceeded 5%. To diagnose cytomegalovirus status from the catalog of TCR beta chain sequences, a statistical classification framework was built. A later analysis assigned V and J genes by comparing TCR nucleotide sequences with IMGT/GENE-DB human TR gene sequences. The TCRdist pipeline was used in a later analysis to assign CDR3 sequences and most-parsimonious VDJ recombination scenarios. In a later analysis, each TCR beta chain was defined by its CDR3 amino acid sequence together with its V-gene family, and reads without a unique V-gene family were excluded. As a way to deal with suspected cross-contamination and a sequencing artifact, a later analysis dropped hundreds of nucleotide sequences that were highly shared and had low generation probability. In a later analysis, a clonal expansion index was calculated for each public chain from normalized within-repertoire ranks of inferred template counts. In a later analysis, generation probabilities were computed with a VDJ recombination model fitted to out-of-frame rearrangements, and the resulting probabilities were checked against IGoR. A later analysis scored TCR-TCR, TCR-HLA and TCR-CMV co-occurrence with hypergeometric tests, applying a repertoire-size bias correction to TCR pairs. False discovery rates were estimated in a later analysis by permuting HLA or CMV assignments 20 times. In a later analysis, co-occurring TCRs were grouped using DBSCAN, and TCRdist sequence similarity was added for clustering within HLA-allele-positive subsets. Repertoires with fewer than 30,000 or more than 120,000 public chains were left out of co-occurrence clustering, as were a few repertoires with anomalous nucleotide sharing. TCRdb took over this immuneACCESS table, retaining in-frame rearrangements with V and J assigned. Such tables are incomplete; in checked studies, under half of the missing clones stem from an unresolved V gene, and the remainder is unexplained. V, J and clone size are taken as reported in that table, and D and trimming were inferred from the DNA itself. The sample data list just under 95,000 clones, and over 70% of these were observed just once. The biggest ten clones account for about 7% of the sample.

The cohort consisted of 600 or so healthy bone marrow donors. All cohort members were sampled while nominally healthy, although unrecorded immune exposures were likely present. The donor was CMV seropositive and was included in the group of 250 to 300 seropositive cohort members. A peripheral blood sample was provided by each donor, and peripheral blood mononuclear cells were used for TCR beta sequencing. The Qiagen DNeasy Blood Extraction Kit was used to extract genomic DNA from the blood cell samples. The sequence was obtained from a man aged 50-59 years in good health and CMV-seropositive. The V and J segments used are TRBV25-1 and TRBJ2-2, with 8 bases in between that match TRBD2. What was sequenced was PBMCs. At the DNA level, the sequence is TGTGCCAGCAGTGAATGGAGCGGGGGGAACACCGGGGAGCTGTTTTTT. The resulting protein is CASSEWSGGNTGELFF. The reference TRBV25-1 and TRBJ2-2 proteins fill in what lies around the CDR3, so the full variable domain reads EADIYQTPRYLVIGTGKKITLECSQTMGHDKMYWYQQDPGMELHLIHYSYGVNSTEKGDLSSESTVSRIRTEHFPLTLESARPSHTSQYLCASSEWSGGNTGELFFGEGSRLTVL.